This T cell receptor beta chain was observed in a study of T-cell reconstitution after alpha-beta-depleted transplantation in children. The CDR3 is 13 amino acids. The V end lost 6 bases, the J end lost 5 bases, and 10 bases lay between the germline ends. This clonotype occurred many times. The TCRbeta library incorporated unique molecular identifiers. From the PCR reads, TCRdb called clonotypes with MiXCR, one entry per CDR3 protein. Found here are hundreds of thousands of distinct CDR3 sequences, about an eighth of them singletons; the top ten hold 0.79%. Material: PBMCs, obtained before TCRalphabeta/CD19-depleted stem cell transplant. This sequence joins TRBV12-3 or TRBV12-4 and TRBJ2-2, with D tentatively TRBD1 (6 bases). This clonotype originated in a girl aged 2 to 10 with congenital amegakaryocytic thrombocytopenia, due to receive a stem cell transplant. CDR3 sequence (DNA): TGTGCCAGCAGCTCGGACAGAACCGGGGAGCTGTTTTTT. This gives the protein CASSSDRTGELFF.